This T cell receptor beta chain appears in the sequencing data of a study of STAT5B mutations in CD4+ large granular lymphocyte leukemia. This clone was seen only once. Buffy coats from healthy blood donors served as controls. CDR3 size: 13 residues. The germline CDR1 and CDR2 sequences are MGHRA and YSYEKL. Deletions cut 0 bases from V and 12 bases from J, with 14 bases between. TCRdb keeps only in-frame clones here, not all; method: immunoSEQ multiplex PCR. Among roughly 40,000 clones listed, approximately 86% were seen once. The source of this sequence is a human donor in good health. V gene TRBV4-1 combines with J gene TRBJ1-2; tentatively, D is TRBD1 (5 bases). Input material: CD4+ T cells from blood buffy coats. Written as DNA, the CDR3 is TGCGCCAGCAGCCAAGATCATGGGGGACGGGACACCTTC. Its protein is CASSQDHGGRDTF.